This T cell receptor (beta chain) was recovered during a study of CD8 T cells in Susac syndrome (dated by TCRdb to the late 2010s). For context, the study as a whole: Repertoire sequencing was used to test whether CD8+ T cell activation and differentiation in Susac syndrome was antigen driven. Clonality of the CD8+ T cell repertoire was compared between around eleven healthy donors, around 14 Susac syndrome patients and approximately 16 multiple sclerosis patients. The study at large found these results: The number of individuals in the TCR sequencing and HLA analysis was acknowledged as relatively small.

The germline V gene (reference sequence) provides CDR1 DFQATT and CDR2 SNEGSKA. There are 15 amino acids in the CDR3, from cysteine to phenylalanine inclusive. The CDR3 DNA has 45 bases and is translated from base 1. V and J lose 0 bases and 0 bases, and a span of 12 bases separates them. High-throughput TCR beta sequencing profiled peripheral blood CD8+ and CD4+ T cells from healthy donors, Susac syndrome patients and multiple sclerosis patients. Treatment-naive patients with stable or active relapsing-remitting disease fulfilling revised McDonald criteria were used as multiple sclerosis controls. Bulk CD8+ and CD4+ T cells were purified magnetically by negative isolation, whereas CD8+ TEMRA cells were enriched by FACS. Blood was drawn into EDTA tubes, processed within 24 hours, and PBMCs were isolated by density gradient centrifugation. PBMCs intended for TCR sequencing were cryopreserved in liquid nitrogen and thawed later in a water bath at 37 degrees C. The sorted or isolated CD4+, CD8+ and CD8+ TEMRA cells had a purity of 90% or higher.

Comments on this clonotype: Its recognized antigen is unknown. Base qualities were left out, and no much larger clone turns up one base away.

RNA was extracted using the RNeasy kit, and roughly 0.5 to 1 microgram was reverse transcribed with random hexamers. The immunoSEQ multiplex PCR assay, covering 54 Vbeta and 13 Jbeta segments, was used to amplify TCR beta CDR3 regions. To correct PCR amplification bias, a synthetic template baseline was used for both primer optimization and computational correction. For the original study's pipeline: Reads were assigned to V, D and J genes according to IMGT and analyzed in immunoSEQ Analyzer, with only productive sequences retained. Clonality was computed as one minus Shannon entropy normalized by log2 of the number of productive unique sequences. Public and private clones were assessed among the 100 most prevalent clones of each patient and control. A clone was defined as Susac-specific if it was absent from the healthy and MS cohorts, from some 1,100 published viral clones and from other ImmuneACCESS disease sequences. TCRdb redid the processing of the public reads, applying fastp at Q25 and MiXCR, and retained in-frame beta chains. Rows are combined by CDR3 protein, so each entry shows the most common genes and DNA. TCRdb's processing, not the authors' own work, is the source of the V and J calls. The sample yields some 150,000 distinct CDR3 sequences; around 96% were counted once. More than 0.2% of the sample is taken by the ten largest.

The receptor was isolated from a human donor with multiple sclerosis. The V and J genes are TRBV20-1 and TRBJ2-7; the D gene cannot be named for sure. Sample: CD8+ T cells from PBMCs. In nucleotides, the sequence is TGCAGTGCTAGAGATCGTGAAGGGATCTCCTACGAGCAGTACTTC. Its protein product is CSARDREGISYEQYF.